A selection of T cell receptor beta chains follows, all from one sample in a study of metastatic and nonmetastatic thyroid tumors. TCRdb re-called the PCR reads through MiXCR. Of tens of thousands of clones in the sample, around 28% were seen once. Material for sequencing was blood. The receptors shown here come from a male donor with papillary thyroid cancer or a benign thyroid nodule (not recorded which). Some clones in this sample may be carry-over from other donors' samples. Both conserved end residues are part of each CDR3. D genes are given only for firm matches. Rows may omit the clone size; those that give it use once, few, many or a size class.

>few|NA|TRBV28|TRBJ2-5
CASSLPPAETQYF
TGTGCCAGCAGTTTACCGCCTGCGGAGACCCAGTACTTC
>NA|NA|TRBV20-1|TRBJ1-2
CSARDAVNYGYTF
TGCAGTGCTAGAGATGCAGTCAACTATGGCTACACCTTC
>few|TRBD2|TRBV6-1|TRBJ2-7
CASSKREGYEQYF
TGTGCCAGCAGTAAGCGGGAAGGGTACGAGCAGTACTTC
>few|NA|TRBV30|TRBJ2-7
CAWSSLRGRGSSEQYF
TGTGCCTGGAGTAGCCTGCGTGGCAGGGGATCGAGCGAGCAGTACTTC
>many|NA|TRBV19|TRBJ1-1
CASIGGVAGIEAFF
TGTGCCAGTATAGGGGGGGTAGCTGGCATTGAAGCTTTCTTT
>few|TRBD1|TRBV6-1|TRBJ1-3
CASSEVNRGRAGNTIYF
TGTGCCAGCAGTGAGGTGAACAGGGGGCGAGCTGGAAACACCATATATTTT
>NA|NA|TRBV3-1|TRBJ2-7
CASSQGRTGSSYEQYF
TGTGCCAGCAGCCAAGGGCGAACAGGGAGCTCCTACGAGCAGTACTTC
>medium-sized|TRBD1|TRBV12-3/TRBV12-4|TRBJ1-4
CASSQGQGQNEKLFF
TGTGCCAGCAGTCAGGGACAGGGACAGAACGAAAAACTGTTTTTT
>many|NA|TRBV18|TRBJ1-2
CASSSDSASGYTF
TGTGCCAGCTCATCGGACTCGGCAAGTGGCTACACCTTC
>NA|NA|TRBV12-5|TRBJ2-5
CAGLGGRDQETQYF
TGTGCTGGGCTCGGGGGCCGTGACCAAGAGACCCAGTACTTC
>NA|TRBD1|TRBV7-2|TRBJ1-3
CASSSGTGFGNTIYF
TGTGCCAGCAGCTCCGGGACAGGGTTCGGAAACACCATATATTTT
>few|NA|TRBV20-1|TRBJ2-1
CSATTRVLSNEQFF
TGCAGTGCTACGACTAGGGTTCTCTCTAATGAGCAGTTCTTC
>many|NA|TRBV7-9|TRBJ1-1
CASTLTGNTEAFF
TGTGCCAGCACCCTTACGGGGAACACTGAAGCTTTCTTT
>many|NA|TRBV28|TRBJ2-2
CASSLYWESITGELFF
TGTGCCAGCAGTTTATATTGGGAGAGCATCACCGGGGAGCTGTTTTTT
>medium-sized|TRBD2|TRBV20-1|TRBJ2-2
CSARDPRTSGNTGELFF
TGCAGTGCTAGAGATCCGAGGACTAGCGGAAACACCGGGGAGCTGTTTTTT
>few|NA|TRBV6-1|TRBJ1-4
CASSDSQKTKLFF
TGTGCCAGCAGTGACTCCCAGAAAACCAAACTGTTTTTT
>NA|NA|TRBV20-1|TRBJ1-5
CSARDPGPNQPQHF
TGCAGTGCTAGAGATCCTGGACCAAATCAGCCCCAGCATTTT
>many|NA|TRBV9|TRBJ1-3
CASSPNPGASSGNTIYF
TGTGCCAGCAGCCCCAACCCCGGGGCTAGCTCTGGAAACACCATATATTTT
>NA|NA|TRBV11-1|TRBJ2-1
CASTLLWGEGNEQFF
TGTGCCAGCACCCTACTTTGGGGCGAGGGCAATGAGCAGTTCTTC
>once|TRBD2|TRBV20-1|TRBJ2-7
CSARTSEGRQYF
TGTAGTGCTAGGACTAGCGAGGGGCGACAGTACTTC
>NA|NA|TRBV7-9|TRBJ2-7
CASSGQTNYEQYF
TGTGCCAGCTCTGGACAGACAAACTACGAGCAGTACTTC
>NA|TRBD1|TRBV11-2|TRBJ2-7
CASSPRTGPTYEQYF
TGTGCCAGCAGCCCGCGGACAGGGCCAACCTACGAGCAGTACTTC
>NA|TRBD1|TRBV28|TRBJ2-2
CASSLMGTENTGELFF
TGTGCCAGCAGTTTAATGGGGACAGAGAACACCGGGGAGCTGTTTTTT
>many|NA|TRBV5-1|TRBJ1-3
CASSLDAPGNTIYF
TGCGCCAGCAGCTTGGATGCCCCCGGAAACACCATATATTTT
>medium-sized|TRBD2|TRBV28|TRBJ2-7
CASSSPAGGQYEQYF
TGTGCCAGCAGCTCCCCAGCGGGAGGGCAGTACGAGCAGTACTTC
>few|NA|TRBV5-5|TRBJ1-2
CASSLGALSNYGYTF
TGTGCCAGCAGCTTGGGGGCCTTGTCTAACTATGGCTACACCTTC
>NA|TRBD1|TRBV5-1|TRBJ2-4
CASSLGNRGEAKNIQYF
TGCGCCAGCAGCTTGGGCAACAGGGGTGAAGCCAAAAACATTCAGTACTTC
>many|NA|TRBV12-3/TRBV12-4|TRBJ2-6
CASSLVARSGANVLTF
TGTGCCAGCAGTTTAGTTGCCCGCTCTGGGGCCAACGTCCTGACTTTC
>NA|TRBD2|TRBV28|TRBJ2-3
CASSPELAGVNKRYF
TGTGCCAGCAGCCCGGAACTAGCGGGAGTGAATAAGCGGTATTTT
>many|TRBD2|TRBV7-9|TRBJ2-5
CASSLLLRREPETQYF
TGTGCCAGCAGCTTACTTCTACGGCGGGAGCCAGAGACCCAGTACTTC
>medium-sized|TRBD1|TRBV11-2|TRBJ2-7
CASSTSRQGSYEQYF
TGTGCCAGCAGCACCAGCCGACAGGGGTCATACGAGCAGTACTTC
>NA|NA|TRBV7-2|TRBJ2-2
CASSLRTVNTGELFF
TGTGCCAGCAGCTTAAGGACAGTGAACACCGGGGAGCTGTTTTTT
>NA|TRBD1|TRBV9|TRBJ1-3
CASSRGEGQGVKNTIYF
TGTGCCAGCAGCCGAGGTGAAGGACAGGGGGTAAAAAACACCATATATTTT
>NA|NA|TRBV20-1|TRBJ2-2
CSASETGASNTGELFF
TGCAGTGCTAGTGAGACTGGGGCCTCGAACACCGGGGAGCTGTTTTTT
>few|NA|TRBV6-4|TRBJ2-2
CASSDSILGYTGELFF
TGTGCCAGCAGTGACTCGATTCTGGGGTACACCGGGGAGCTGTTTTTT
>NA|TRBD1|TRBV6-2/TRBV6-3|TRBJ1-2
CASSRDSLDGYTF
TGTGCCAGCAGTCGGGACAGCCTGGATGGCTACACCTTC
>NA|TRBD2|TRBV3-1|TRBJ2-7
CASSQGLAGSYEQYF
TGTGCCAGCAGCCAAGGACTAGCGGGCTCCTACGAGCAGTACTTC
>few|NA|TRBV2|TRBJ1-3
CASWGLREGNTIYF
TGTGCCAGCTGGGGCCTCCGAGAGGGAAACACCATATATTTT
>NA|NA|TRBV2|TRBJ1-2
CASISDGYTF
TGTGCCAGCATTTCGGACGGCTACACCTTC
>NA|NA|TRBV6-1|TRBJ2-2
CASRGFRTGELFF
TGTGCCAGCAGGGGATTTCGCACCGGGGAGCTGTTTTTT
>many|NA|TRBV29-1|TRBJ2-2
CSARGGRGTGELFF
TGCAGCGCCAGGGGGGGGCGCGGTACCGGGGAGCTGTTTTTT
>NA|NA|TRBV6-1|TRBJ2-5
CASARGSQETQYF
TGTGCCAGCGCTCGGGGGAGTCAAGAGACCCAGTACTTC
>NA|TRBD1|TRBV20-1|TRBJ1-5
CSASTGTGAQPQHF
TGCAGTGCCTCCACCGGGACAGGGGCTCAGCCCCAGCATTTT
>many|TRBD1|TRBV25-1|TRBJ1-4
CASSEGLGAGGREKLFF
TGTGCCAGCAGTGAAGGACTTGGTGCAGGGGGCAGGGAAAAACTGTTTTTT
>NA|TRBD2|TRBV7-8|TRBJ2-1
CASRKSLAGVDEQFF
TGTGCCAGCAGAAAAAGCTTAGCGGGGGTAGATGAGCAGTTCTTC
>NA|NA|TRBV7-3|TRBJ2-2
CASSWDQNTGELFF
TGTGCCAGCAGCTGGGACCAAAACACCGGGGAGCTGTTTTTT
>once|TRBD1|TRBV3-1|TRBJ2-6
CASSPLRGRGGANVLTF
TGTGCCAGCAGCCCGCTCAGGGGGCGGGGTGGGGCCAACGTCCTGACTTTC
>many|NA|TRBV28|TRBJ2-3
CASSTPRERDTQYF
TGTGCCAGCAGTACACCTCGGGAGAGAGATACGCAGTATTTT
>few|TRBD2|TRBV27|TRBJ2-7
CASRPAGSYEQYF
TGTGCCAGCAGACCAGCGGGATCCTACGAGCAGTACTTC
>NA|TRBD2|TRBV11-1|TRBJ2-3
CASSLEPSGGLTDTQYF
TGTGCCAGCAGCTTAGAGCCTAGCGGGGGGTTGACAGATACGCAGTATTTT
>NA|NA|TRBV20-1|TRBJ2-4
CSATLQENIQYF
TGCAGTGCTACTTTACAAGAGAACATTCAGTACTTC
>medium-sized|NA|TRBV20-1|TRBJ2-7
CSARIGIGTYEQYF
TGCAGTGCTAGAATAGGAATAGGGACCTACGAGCAGTACTTC
>few|TRBD1|TRBV28|TRBJ2-1
CASSDIRDRGYNEQFF
TGTGCCAGCAGTGATATCCGGGACAGGGGATACAATGAGCAGTTCTTC
>NA|NA|TRBV7-8|TRBJ1-5
CASSLGVYQPQHF
TGTGCCAGCAGCTTAGGGGTTTATCAGCCCCAGCATTTT
>many|NA|TRBV7-2|TRBJ2-1
CASSLAGAPKGYNEQFF
TGTGCCAGCAGCTTAGCTGGGGCTCCCAAAGGTTACAATGAGCAGTTCTTC
>many|TRBD1|TRBV7-9|TRBJ1-2
CASSTKTGDRGYTF
TGTGCCAGCAGCACAAAGACAGGGGATAGAGGCTACACCTTC